This T cell receptor (beta chain) was obtained from a study of neurological immune-mediated disorders. 5'RACE with 10-nucleotide random UMIs generated the cDNA. MiXCR, run by TCRdb on the 5' RACE reads, gives a single entry per CDR3 protein. This table has 20,000 to 30,000 distinct CDR3 sequences, around 15% appearing once. Broader study findings: Expanded clones shared no identical CDR3 amino acid sequences across subjects, which suggested private TCR-beta repertoires in all groups.

Concerning this clonotype itself: Its antigen is currently unknown.

Trimming removed 5 bases from V and 4 bases from J, with 9 bases in between. CDR1 LNHDA and CDR2 SQIVND come from the germline V gene (reference sequence). The CDR3 runs 13 residues. This clonotype was obtained from a middle-aged woman with HTLV-1-associated myelopathy (HAM/TSP). The sample consisted of PBMCs. This chain links TRBV19 with TRBJ1-5; no clear D. The CDR3 nucleotides are TGTGCCAGTAGTCCAGACGGTAATCAGCCCCAGCATTTT. It translates to CASSPDGNQPQHF.